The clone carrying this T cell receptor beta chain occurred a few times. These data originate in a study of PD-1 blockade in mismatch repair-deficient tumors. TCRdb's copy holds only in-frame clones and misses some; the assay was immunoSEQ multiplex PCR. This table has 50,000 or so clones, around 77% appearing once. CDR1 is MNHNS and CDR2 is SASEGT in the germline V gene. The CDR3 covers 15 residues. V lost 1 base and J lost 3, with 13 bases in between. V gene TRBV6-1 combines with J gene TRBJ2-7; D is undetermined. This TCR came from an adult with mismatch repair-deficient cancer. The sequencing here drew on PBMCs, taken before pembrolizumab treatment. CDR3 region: CASSEGNGPYYEQYF. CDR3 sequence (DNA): TGTGCCAGCAGTGAAGGTAACGGGCCGTACTACGAGCAGTACTTC.